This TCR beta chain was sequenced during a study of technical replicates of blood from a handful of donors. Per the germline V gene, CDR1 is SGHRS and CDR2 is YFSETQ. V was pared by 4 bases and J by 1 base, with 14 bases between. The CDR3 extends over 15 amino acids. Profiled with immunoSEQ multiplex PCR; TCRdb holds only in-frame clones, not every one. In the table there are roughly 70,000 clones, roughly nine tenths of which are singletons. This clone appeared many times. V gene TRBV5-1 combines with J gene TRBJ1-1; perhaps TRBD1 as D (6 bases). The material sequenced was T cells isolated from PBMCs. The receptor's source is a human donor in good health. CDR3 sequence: CASSPRTDRNTEAFF. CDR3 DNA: TGCGCCAGCAGCCCAAGGACAGACCGGAACACTGAAGCTTTCTTT.